The sequence of this T cell receptor (beta chain) was determined in a study of T-cell memory formation after mild COVID-19. Overall study: TCR clusters were largely donor specific. Broader study findings: Cross-reactive memory seemingly joined, as some responding clones were found in pre-infection memory. For contracting clones, CD4+ ones sat mainly in CM and EM, CD8+ in EMRA.

Researchers used 5'RACE with constant-segment primers to make TCR alpha and TCR beta cDNA libraries that carry sample barcodes and UMIs. TCRdb itself ran the 5' RACE reads through MiXCR, one entry per CDR3 protein. Of approximately 150,000 distinct CDR3 sequences listed, roughly 15% are singletons. The CDR3 totals 13 residues. Trimming left V 7 bases short and J 2 bases short, with 11 bases between. Per germline, CDR1 LNHNV and CDR2 YYDKDF (reference sequence). On this clonotype itself: The antigen is undetermined.

The material sequenced was PBMCs or a T cell subset sorted from them (not recorded which). The TCR comes from an adult woman who had mild COVID-19 (a few samples of this study predate the infection). Cell type and time point are not known. This rearrangement joins TRBV15 to TRBJ2-5, with D unresolved. CDR3 coding DNA: TGTGCCACCACGCTGGGCAGACAAGAGACCCAGTACTTC. Translation: CATTLGRQETQYF.